The clone carrying this T cell receptor beta chain came up many times. From germline, CDR1 is LGHDT and CDR2 YNNKEL (reference sequence). CDR3 length: 16 residues. The germline V and J ends were trimmed by 1 base and 2 bases, with 12 bases remaining between them. Using RNA transcripts as the source, TCR beta CDR3 regions were amplified. HTBI primers were employed in a first-round RT-PCR of the TCR CDR3. From the multiplex PCR reads, TCRdb called clonotypes with MiXCR, one entry per CDR3 protein. The sample has around 240,000 distinct CDR3 sequences, roughly 15% seen once. This entry comes from a study of T cells in Graves' hyperthyroidism and ophthalmopathy. Diagnosis of hyperthyroidism was new in patients aged 18 to 65, and its duration was under 2 months.

This chain joins TRBV3-1 and TRBJ2-1; TRBD2 is a possible D gene (5 bases). Material: blood. This TCR came from a woman between 35 and 50 years old with Graves' hyperthyroidism that later progressed to Graves' ophthalmopathy. The CDR3 is CASSQASGPPYNEQFF. The CDR3 nucleotides are TGTGCCAGCAGCCAAGCGAGCGGCCCGCCCTACAATGAGCAGTTCTTC.